Listed below are T cell receptor beta chains from one sample, sequenced in a study of beta chain features in type 1 diabetes. Sequencing used immunoSEQ multiplex PCR; TCRdb keeps in-frame clones, though not all of them. The data contain around 250,000 clones, roughly an eighth of them singletons. Source material: naive CD4+ T cells from blood. The source of these receptors is a young man with type 1 diabetes. Each CDR3 is given with its conserved first and last residue. The D gene is left open where the match is weak. Clone size is not always given. Where it is, it says once, few, many or a class for expanded clones.

clone_size: few
v_call: TRBV28
j_call: TRBJ2-7
d_call: .
cdr3_aa: CASSEGVYEQYF
cdr3_nt: TGTGCCAGCAGTGAGGGGGTCTACGAGCAGTACTTC

clone_size: .
v_call: TRBV25-1
j_call: TRBJ2-5
d_call: .
cdr3_aa: CASSVGDSSQQETQYF
cdr3_nt: TGTGCCAGCAGTGTCGGAGACTCATCCCAGCAGGAGACCCAGTACTTC

clone_size: few
v_call: TRBV7-3
j_call: TRBJ2-7
d_call: TRBD2
cdr3_aa: CASSFFGLGSDEQYF
cdr3_nt: TGTGCCAGCAGCTTCTTCGGACTAGGTTCCGACGAGCAGTACTTC

clone_size: .
v_call: TRBV18
j_call: TRBJ1-5
d_call: .
cdr3_aa: CASSADSYSNQPQHF
cdr3_nt: TGTGCCAGCTCAGCGGACAGTTATAGCAATCAGCCCCAGCATTTT

clone_size: .
v_call: TRBV7-9
j_call: TRBJ2-5
d_call: .
cdr3_aa: CASSLEGGGQETQYF
cdr3_nt: TGTGCCAGCAGCTTGGAGGGAGGGGGCCAAGAGACCCAGTACTTC

clone_size: few
v_call: TRBV19
j_call: TRBJ1-5
d_call: TRBD1
cdr3_aa: CASRLGRDRGPNQPQHF
cdr3_nt: TGTGCCAGTAGATTGGGCCGGGACAGGGGGCCCAATCAGCCCCAGCATTTT

clone_size: .
v_call: TRBV6-4
j_call: TRBJ2-3
d_call: .
cdr3_aa: CASSEGHGGRGDTQYF
cdr3_nt: TGTGCCAGCAGTGAAGGTCATGGCGGGCGGGGAGATACGCAGTATTTT

clone_size: .
v_call: TRBV18
j_call: TRBJ2-1
d_call: TRBD1
cdr3_aa: CASSPQTGLMNEQFF
cdr3_nt: TGTGCCAGCTCACCCCAGACAGGGCTAATGAATGAGCAGTTCTTC

clone_size: .
v_call: TRBV7-2
j_call: TRBJ2-5
d_call: .
cdr3_aa: CASSSVGTHVRETQYF
cdr3_nt: TGTGCCAGCAGCTCTGTCGGGACTCACGTCCGGGAGACCCAGTACTTC

clone_size: .
v_call: TRBV28
j_call: TRBJ2-7
d_call: TRBD1
cdr3_aa: CASRGTGTAYEQYF
cdr3_nt: TGTGCCAGCAGAGGAACCGGGACAGCTTACGAGCAGTACTTC

clone_size: few
v_call: TRBV19
j_call: TRBJ2-3
d_call: .
cdr3_aa: CASSIVVLADTQYF
cdr3_nt: TGTGCCAGTAGTATAGTGGTCCTAGCAGATACGCAGTATTTT

clone_size: .
v_call: TRBV7-9
j_call: TRBJ1-5
d_call: .
cdr3_aa: CASSSQGDQPQHF
cdr3_nt: TGTGCCAGCAGCTCACAGGGAGACCAGCCCCAGCATTTT

clone_size: .
v_call: TRBV29-1
j_call: TRBJ2-7
d_call: TRBD1
cdr3_aa: CSVGDRGPYEQYF
cdr3_nt: TGCAGCGTTGGTGACAGGGGCCCCTACGAGCAGTACTTC

clone_size: few
v_call: TRBV14
j_call: TRBJ2-1
d_call: TRBD2
cdr3_aa: CASSQDASAGGPYNEQFF
cdr3_nt: TGTGCCAGCAGCCAAGATGCCTCAGCGGGAGGGCCCTACAATGAGCAGTTCTTC

clone_size: .
v_call: TRBV7-9
j_call: TRBJ2-5
d_call: TRBD1
cdr3_aa: CASSSGLRGQETQYF
cdr3_nt: TGTGCCAGCAGCTCAGGACTCAGGGGGCAAGAGACCCAGTACTTC

clone_size: .
v_call: TRBV5-4
j_call: TRBJ2-1
d_call: TRBD1
cdr3_aa: CASRGDRESEQFF
cdr3_nt: TGTGCCAGCAGGGGGGACAGGGAGAGTGAGCAGTTCTTC

clone_size: .
v_call: TRBV5-4
j_call: TRBJ2-4
d_call: .
cdr3_aa: CASSSTGKNIQYF
cdr3_nt: TGTGCCAGCAGCTCGACAGGCAAAAACATTCAGTACTTC

clone_size: few
v_call: TRBV5-1
j_call: TRBJ2-1
d_call: TRBD2
cdr3_aa: CASSKRTSGNEQFF
cdr3_nt: TGCGCCAGCAGCAAACGGACTAGCGGTAATGAGCAGTTCTTC

clone_size: few
v_call: TRBV19
j_call: TRBJ2-1
d_call: .
cdr3_aa: CASSIDWAGRGNEQFF
cdr3_nt: TGTGCCAGTAGTATAGATTGGGCAGGCAGAGGGAATGAGCAGTTCTTC

clone_size: few
v_call: TRBV23-1
j_call: TRBJ2-7
d_call: .
cdr3_aa: CASSQFRKRDGSGGYEQYF
cdr3_nt: TGCGCCAGCAGTCAATTTAGGAAACGGGACGGCTCCGGAGGGTACGAGCAGTACTTC

clone_size: .
v_call: TRBV11-2
j_call: TRBJ2-1
d_call: .
cdr3_aa: CASSPGASSYNEQFF
cdr3_nt: TGTGCCAGCAGCCCAGGGGCTTCCTCCTACAATGAGCAGTTCTTC

clone_size: .
v_call: TRBV5-4
j_call: TRBJ1-1
d_call: .
cdr3_aa: CASSSRDSRMEAFF
cdr3_nt: TGTGCCAGCAGCTCACGGGACTCTCGCATGGAAGCTTTCTTT

clone_size: few
v_call: TRBV7-9
j_call: TRBJ1-2
d_call: .
cdr3_aa: CASSLGDYGYTF
cdr3_nt: TGTGCCAGCAGCCTGGGAGACTATGGCTACACCTTC

clone_size: few
v_call: TRBV11-2
j_call: TRBJ2-5
d_call: .
cdr3_aa: CASTRTGETQYF
cdr3_nt: TGTGCCAGCACCCGTACTGGAGAGACCCAGTACTTC

clone_size: few
v_call: TRBV28
j_call: TRBJ1-5
d_call: TRBD1
cdr3_aa: CASSTTGGTGAQHF
cdr3_nt: TGTGCCAGCAGTACTACAGGGGGTACAGGAGCCCAGCATTTT

clone_size: few
v_call: TRBV19
j_call: TRBJ2-1
d_call: TRBD1
cdr3_aa: CASLGQGGNEQFF
cdr3_nt: TGTGCCAGTCTTGGACAGGGGGGCAATGAGCAGTTCTTC

clone_size: few
v_call: TRBV7-3
j_call: TRBJ2-5
d_call: .
cdr3_aa: CASSLVRAETQYF
cdr3_nt: TGTGCCAGCAGCTTAGTGAGGGCAGAGACCCAGTACTTC

clone_size: few
v_call: TRBV2
j_call: TRBJ2-7
d_call: .
cdr3_aa: CASSTGSGEQYF
cdr3_nt: TGTGCCAGCAGTACAGGGTCCGGCGAGCAGTACTTC

clone_size: .
v_call: TRBV11-3
j_call: TRBJ2-1
d_call: TRBD2
cdr3_aa: CASSLGGIGTSGGEQFF
cdr3_nt: TGTGCCAGCAGCTTAGGAGGTATCGGGACTAGCGGGGGAGAGCAGTTCTTC

clone_size: few
v_call: TRBV9
j_call: TRBJ2-7
d_call: .
cdr3_aa: CASSPFGVKGSSYEQYF
cdr3_nt: TGTGCCAGCAGCCCCTTCGGGGTAAAGGGAAGCTCCTACGAGCAGTACTTC

clone_size: .
v_call: TRBV4-2
j_call: TRBJ2-7
d_call: TRBD2
cdr3_aa: CASSQVTLAGAFEQYF
cdr3_nt: TGTGCCAGCAGCCAAGTTACGCTAGCGGGAGCCTTCGAGCAGTACTTC

clone_size: .
v_call: TRBV6-1
j_call: TRBJ1-5
d_call: .
cdr3_aa: CASSEDPTVSNQPQHF
cdr3_nt: TGTGCCAGCAGTGAGGACCCGACAGTTAGCAATCAGCCCCAGCATTTT

clone_size: .
v_call: TRBV5-1
j_call: TRBJ1-1
d_call: .
cdr3_aa: CASSLGHPGSEAFF
cdr3_nt: TGCGCCAGCAGCTTGGGGCATCCAGGCTCTGAAGCTTTCTTT

clone_size: few
v_call: TRBV27
j_call: TRBJ1-2
d_call: .
cdr3_aa: CASSPSREVVGYTF
cdr3_nt: TGTGCCAGCAGTCCCTCTCGGGAAGTGGTGGGCTACACCTTC

clone_size: few
v_call: TRBV7-3
j_call: TRBJ2-7
d_call: .
cdr3_aa: CASSLNRGGEQYF
cdr3_nt: TGTGCCAGCAGCTTAAACAGGGGAGGCGAGCAGTACTTC

clone_size: .
v_call: TRBV9
j_call: TRBJ2-1
d_call: TRBD2
cdr3_aa: CASSAPGGSNYNEQFF
cdr3_nt: TGTGCCAGCAGCGCGCCTGGCGGGAGCAATTACAATGAGCAGTTCTTC

clone_size: few
v_call: TRBV5-1
j_call: TRBJ2-5
d_call: TRBD2
cdr3_aa: CASSLVGDYRETQYF
cdr3_nt: TGCGCCAGCAGCTTGGTAGGGGACTATCGGGAGACCCAGTACTTC

clone_size: few
v_call: TRBV7-9
j_call: TRBJ1-4
d_call: .
cdr3_aa: CASSEDTVEKLFF
cdr3_nt: TGTGCCAGCAGCGAAGATACGGTCGAAAAACTGTTTTTT